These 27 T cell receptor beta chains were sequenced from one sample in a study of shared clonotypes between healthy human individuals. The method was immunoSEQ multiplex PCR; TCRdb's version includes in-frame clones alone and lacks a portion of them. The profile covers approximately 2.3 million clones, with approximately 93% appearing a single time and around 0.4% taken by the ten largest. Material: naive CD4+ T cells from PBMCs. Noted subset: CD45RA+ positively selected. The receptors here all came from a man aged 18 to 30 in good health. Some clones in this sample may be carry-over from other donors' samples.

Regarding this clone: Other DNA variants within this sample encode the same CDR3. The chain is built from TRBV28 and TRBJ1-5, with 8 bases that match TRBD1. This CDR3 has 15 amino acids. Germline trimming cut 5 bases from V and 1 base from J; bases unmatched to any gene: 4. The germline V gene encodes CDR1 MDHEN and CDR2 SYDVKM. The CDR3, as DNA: TGTGCCAGCAGTCCACGGACAGGGAGCAATCAGCCCCAGCATTTT. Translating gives CASSPRTGSNQPQHF.

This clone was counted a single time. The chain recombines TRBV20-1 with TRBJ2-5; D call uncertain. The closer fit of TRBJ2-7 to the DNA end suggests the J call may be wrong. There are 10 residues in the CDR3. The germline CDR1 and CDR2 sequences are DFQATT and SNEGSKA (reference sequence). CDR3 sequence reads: CSARSYEQYF. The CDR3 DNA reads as TGCAGTGCTAGATCCTACGAGCAGTACTTC.

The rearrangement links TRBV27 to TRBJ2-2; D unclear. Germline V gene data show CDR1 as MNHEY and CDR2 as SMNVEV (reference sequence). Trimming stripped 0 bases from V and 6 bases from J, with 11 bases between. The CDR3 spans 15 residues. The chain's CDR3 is CASSLSFGVSGELFF. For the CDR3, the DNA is TGTGCCAGCAGTTTATCGTTTGGAGTATCCGGGGAGCTGTTTTTT.

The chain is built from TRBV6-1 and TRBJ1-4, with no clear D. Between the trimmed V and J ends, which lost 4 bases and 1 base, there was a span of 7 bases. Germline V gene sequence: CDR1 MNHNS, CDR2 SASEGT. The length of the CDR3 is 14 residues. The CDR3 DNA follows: TGTGCCAGCAGTGTTGACTTAACTAATGAAAAACTGTTTTTT. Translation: CASSVDLTNEKLFF.

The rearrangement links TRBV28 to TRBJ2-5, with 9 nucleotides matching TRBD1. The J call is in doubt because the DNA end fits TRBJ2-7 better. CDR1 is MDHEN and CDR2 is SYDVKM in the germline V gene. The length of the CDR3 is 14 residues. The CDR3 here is CATRLGTGSYEQYF. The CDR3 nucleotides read TGTGCCACCCGCCTCGGGACAGGGTCCTACGAGCAGTACTTC.

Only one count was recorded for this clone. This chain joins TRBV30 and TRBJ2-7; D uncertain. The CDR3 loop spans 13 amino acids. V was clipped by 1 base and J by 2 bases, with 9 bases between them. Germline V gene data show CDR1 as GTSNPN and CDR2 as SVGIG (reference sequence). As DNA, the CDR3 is TGTGCCTGGAGTGGCCCTACCCCCTACGAGCAGTACTTC. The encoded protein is CAWSGPTPYEQYF. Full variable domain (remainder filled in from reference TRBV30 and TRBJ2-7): SQTIHQWPATLVQPVGSPLSLECTVEGTSNPNLYWYRQAAGRGLQLLFYSVGIGQISSEVPQNLSASRPQDRQFILSSKKLLLSDSGFYLCAWSGPTPYEQYFGPGTRLTVT.

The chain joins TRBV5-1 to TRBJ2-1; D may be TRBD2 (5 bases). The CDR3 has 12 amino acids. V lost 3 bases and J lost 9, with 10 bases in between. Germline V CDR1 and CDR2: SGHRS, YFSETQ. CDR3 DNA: TGCGCCAGCAGCTCTCTAGCAGGTGAGCAGTTCTTC. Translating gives CASSSLAGEQFF.

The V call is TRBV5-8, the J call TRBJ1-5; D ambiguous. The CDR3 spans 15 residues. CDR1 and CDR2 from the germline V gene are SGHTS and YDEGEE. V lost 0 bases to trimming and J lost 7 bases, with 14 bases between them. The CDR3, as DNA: TGTGCCAGCAGCTTGGCCTCCTCCCTAGGCCAGCCCCAGCATTTT. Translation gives CASSLASSLGQPQHF.

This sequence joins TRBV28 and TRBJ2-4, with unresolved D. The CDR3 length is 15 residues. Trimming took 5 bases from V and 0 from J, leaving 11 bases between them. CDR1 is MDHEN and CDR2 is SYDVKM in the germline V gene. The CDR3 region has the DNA TGTGCCAGCAGTCCTCAGTACCTAGCCAAAAACATTCAGTACTTC. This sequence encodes CASSPQYLAKNIQYF.

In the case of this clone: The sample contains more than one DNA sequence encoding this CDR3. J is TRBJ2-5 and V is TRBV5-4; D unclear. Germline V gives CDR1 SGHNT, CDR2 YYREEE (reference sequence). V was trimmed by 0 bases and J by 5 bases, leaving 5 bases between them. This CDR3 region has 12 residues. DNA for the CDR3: TGTGCCAGCAGCTTGGGCCGGGAGACCCAGTACTTC. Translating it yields CASSLGRETQYF.

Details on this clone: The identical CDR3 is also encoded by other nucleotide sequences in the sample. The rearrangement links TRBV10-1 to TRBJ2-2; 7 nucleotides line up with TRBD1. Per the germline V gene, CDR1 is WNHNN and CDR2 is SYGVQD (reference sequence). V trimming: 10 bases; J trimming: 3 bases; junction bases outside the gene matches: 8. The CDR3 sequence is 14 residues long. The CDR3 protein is CATRRDRDTGELFF. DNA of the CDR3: TGCGCCACCCGACGGGACAGAGACACCGGGGAGCTGTTTTTT.

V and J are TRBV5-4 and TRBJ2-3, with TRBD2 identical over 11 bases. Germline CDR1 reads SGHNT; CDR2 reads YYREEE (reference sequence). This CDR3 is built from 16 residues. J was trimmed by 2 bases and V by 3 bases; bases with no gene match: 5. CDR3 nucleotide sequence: TGTGCCAGCAGCTCAAGACTAGCGGGGCCCACAGATACGCAGTATTTT. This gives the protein CASSSRLAGPTDTQYF.

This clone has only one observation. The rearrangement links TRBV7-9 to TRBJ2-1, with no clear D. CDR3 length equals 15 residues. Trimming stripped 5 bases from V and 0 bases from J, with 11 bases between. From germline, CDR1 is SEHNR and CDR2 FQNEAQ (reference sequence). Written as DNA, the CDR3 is TGTGCCAGCAGCGGCCTGCGGTCCTCCTACAATGAGCAGTTCTTC. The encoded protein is CASSGLRSSYNEQFF.

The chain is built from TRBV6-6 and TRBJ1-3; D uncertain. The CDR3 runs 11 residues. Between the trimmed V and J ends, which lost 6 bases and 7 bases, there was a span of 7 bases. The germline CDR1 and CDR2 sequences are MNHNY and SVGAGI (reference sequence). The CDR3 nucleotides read TGTGCCAGCAGGGAAAGGAACACCATATATTTT. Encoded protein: CASRERNTIYF.

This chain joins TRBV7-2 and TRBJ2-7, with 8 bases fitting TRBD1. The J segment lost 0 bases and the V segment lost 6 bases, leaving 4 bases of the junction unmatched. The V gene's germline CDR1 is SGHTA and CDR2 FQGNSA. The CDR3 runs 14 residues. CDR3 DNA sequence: TGTGCCAGCAGACCGGACAGGGCCTCCTACGAGCAGTACTTC. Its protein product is CASRPDRASYEQYF.

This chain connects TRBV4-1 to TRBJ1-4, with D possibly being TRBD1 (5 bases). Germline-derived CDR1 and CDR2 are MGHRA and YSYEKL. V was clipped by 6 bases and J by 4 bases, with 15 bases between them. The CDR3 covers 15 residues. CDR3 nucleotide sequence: TGCGCCAGCAGTGCACCGGGACCTTTTAATGAAAAACTGTTTTTT. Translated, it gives CASSAPGPFNEKLFF.

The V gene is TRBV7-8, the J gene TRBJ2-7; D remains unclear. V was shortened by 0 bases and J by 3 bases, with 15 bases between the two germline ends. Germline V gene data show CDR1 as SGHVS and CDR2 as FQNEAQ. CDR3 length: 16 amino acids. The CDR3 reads CASSLALTVTDYEQYF. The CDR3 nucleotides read TGTGCCAGCAGCTTAGCGCTTACAGTCACCGACTACGAGCAGTACTTC. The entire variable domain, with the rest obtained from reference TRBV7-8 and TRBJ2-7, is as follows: GAGVSQSPRYKVAKRGQDVALRCDPISGHVSLFWYQQALGQGPEFLTYFQNEAQLDKSGLPSDRFFAERPEGSVSTLKIQRTQQEDSAVYLCASSLALTVTDYEQYFGPGTRLTVT.

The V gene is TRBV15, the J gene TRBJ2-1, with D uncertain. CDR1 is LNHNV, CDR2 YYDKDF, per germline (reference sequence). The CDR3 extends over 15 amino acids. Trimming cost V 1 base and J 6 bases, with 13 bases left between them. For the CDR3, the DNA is TGTGCCACCAGCAGAGCAGTGACCTTTGGCAATGAGCAGTTCTTC. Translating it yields CATSRAVTFGNEQFF.

The chain's CDR3 is CSVRNWDSGEQYF. CDR3 DNA: TGCAGCGTTAGAAATTGGGACAGCGGAGAGCAGTACTTC. The chain employs TRBV29-1 and TRBJ2-7; TRBD1 matches at 7 bases. The ends lost 5 bases at V and 7 bases at J; junction bases unmatched: 11. Looked up from germline, CDR1 is SQVTM and CDR2 is ANQGSEA. The CDR3 spans 13 residues.

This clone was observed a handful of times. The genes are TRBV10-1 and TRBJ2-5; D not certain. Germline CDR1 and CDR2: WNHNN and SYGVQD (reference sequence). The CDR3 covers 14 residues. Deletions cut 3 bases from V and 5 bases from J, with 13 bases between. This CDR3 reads CASSEVRTQETQYF. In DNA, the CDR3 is TGCGCCAGCAGTGAAGTCCGGACCCAGGAGACCCAGTACTTC.

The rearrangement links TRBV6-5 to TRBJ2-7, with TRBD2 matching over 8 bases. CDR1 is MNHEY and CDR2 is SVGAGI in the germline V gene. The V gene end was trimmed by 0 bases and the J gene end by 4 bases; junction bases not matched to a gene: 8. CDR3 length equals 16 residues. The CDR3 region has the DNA TGTGCCAGCAGTTACTCGGTGCGGGAGGTTGGATACGAGCAGTACTTC. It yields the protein CASSYSVREVGYEQYF.

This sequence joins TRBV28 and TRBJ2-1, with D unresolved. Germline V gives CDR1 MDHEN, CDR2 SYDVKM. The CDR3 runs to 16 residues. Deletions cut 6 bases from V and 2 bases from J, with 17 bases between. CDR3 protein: CASSLPAETPYNEQFF. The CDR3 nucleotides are TGTGCCAGCAGCCTCCCCGCGGAAACGCCCTACAATGAGCAGTTCTTC.

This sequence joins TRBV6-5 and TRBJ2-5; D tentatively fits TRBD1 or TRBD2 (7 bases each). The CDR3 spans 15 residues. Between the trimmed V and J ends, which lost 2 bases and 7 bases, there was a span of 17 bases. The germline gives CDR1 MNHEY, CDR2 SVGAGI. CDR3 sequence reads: CASSYSGTSGGTQYF. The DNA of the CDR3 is TGTGCCAGCAGTTACAGCGGGACATCAGGGGGGACCCAGTACTTC.

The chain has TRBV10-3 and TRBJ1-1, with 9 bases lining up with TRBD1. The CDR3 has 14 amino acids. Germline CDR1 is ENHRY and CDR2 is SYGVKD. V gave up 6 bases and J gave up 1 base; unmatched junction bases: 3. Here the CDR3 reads CAIRDRGTNTEAFF. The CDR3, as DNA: TGTGCCATCAGGGACAGGGGAACGAACACTGAAGCTTTCTTT.

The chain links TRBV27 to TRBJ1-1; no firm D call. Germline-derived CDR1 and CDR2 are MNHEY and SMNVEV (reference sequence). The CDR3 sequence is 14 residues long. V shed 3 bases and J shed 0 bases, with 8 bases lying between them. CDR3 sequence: CASSFKHLNTEAFF. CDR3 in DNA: TGTGCCAGCAGTTTCAAACACTTGAACACTGAAGCTTTCTTT.

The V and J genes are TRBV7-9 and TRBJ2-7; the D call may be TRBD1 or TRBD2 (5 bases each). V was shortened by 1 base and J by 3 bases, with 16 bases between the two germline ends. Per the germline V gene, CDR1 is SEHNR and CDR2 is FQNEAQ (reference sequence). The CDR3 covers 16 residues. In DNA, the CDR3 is TGTGCCAGCAGCTTAGGGGACGGGTCGTTGGGCTACGAGCAGTACTTC. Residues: CASSLGDGSLGYEQYF.

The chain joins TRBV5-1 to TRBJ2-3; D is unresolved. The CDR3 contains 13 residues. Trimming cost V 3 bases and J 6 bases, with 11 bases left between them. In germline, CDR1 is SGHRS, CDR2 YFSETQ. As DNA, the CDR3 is TGCGCCAGCAGCTCCGATCTGGGGGATACGCAGTATTTT. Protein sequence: CASSSDLGDTQYF.